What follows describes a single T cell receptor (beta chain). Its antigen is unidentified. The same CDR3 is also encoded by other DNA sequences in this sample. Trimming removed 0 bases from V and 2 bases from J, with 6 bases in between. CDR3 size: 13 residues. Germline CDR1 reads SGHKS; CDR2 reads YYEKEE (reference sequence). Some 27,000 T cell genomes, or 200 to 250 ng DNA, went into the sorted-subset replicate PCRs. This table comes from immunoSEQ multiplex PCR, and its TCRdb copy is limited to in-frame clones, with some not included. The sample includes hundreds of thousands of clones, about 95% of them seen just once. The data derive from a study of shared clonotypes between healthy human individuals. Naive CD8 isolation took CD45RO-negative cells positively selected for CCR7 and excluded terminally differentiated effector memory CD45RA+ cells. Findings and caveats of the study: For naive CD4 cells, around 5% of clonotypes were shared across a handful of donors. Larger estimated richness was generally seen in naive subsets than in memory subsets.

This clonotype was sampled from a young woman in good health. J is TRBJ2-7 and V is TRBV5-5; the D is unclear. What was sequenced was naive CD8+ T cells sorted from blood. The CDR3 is CASSLAVTYEQYF. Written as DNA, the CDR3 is TGTGCCAGCAGCTTGGCGGTTACCTACGAGCAGTACTTC.